Each of the 13 T cell receptor beta chains below was sequenced from the same sample in a study of PD-1 blockade in classical Hodgkin lymphoma. Produced via immunoSEQ multiplex PCR; TCRdb's table is partial and in-frame only. The sample lists 75,000 to 100,000 clones; under 95% were seen once. Specified time point: cycle 4 day 1 (C4D1), after less than 7 weeks of nivolumab. Patients all relapsed after autologous stem cell transplantation, and there was variation in brentuximab vedotin exposure. The sequencing here drew on peripheral blood mononuclear cells (PBMCs), taken before the fourth cycle of nivolumab. The receptors come from a human donor with classical Hodgkin lymphoma.

Here the CDR3 reads CASSLRLAGGYEQYF. The CDR3 coding sequence is TGCGCCAGCAGCTTGAGGCTAGCGGGAGGTTACGAGCAGTACTTC. This chain joins TRBV5-1 and TRBJ2-7; 11 nucleotides agree with TRBD2. The length of the CDR3 is 15 residues. Germline CDR1 is SGHRS and CDR2 is YFSETQ. V lost 1 base to trimming and J lost 4 bases; unmatched junction nucleotides: 4.

This clone was detected only once. The gene calls are TRBV28 and TRBJ2-7, with D hard to call. CDR1 and CDR2 from the germline V gene are MDHEN and SYDVKM. This CDR3 has 13 residues. V dropped 5 bases and J dropped 4 bases, with 12 bases sitting between them. CDR3 sequence reads: CASSPPPAYEQYF. CDR3 DNA sequence: TGTGCCAGCAGTCCACCTCCAGCGTACGAGCAGTACTTC.

V is TRBV19 and J is TRBJ2-5; TRBD1 aligns across 7 bases. J gave up 5 bases and V 6 bases, and 15 bases lay outside the gene matches. The CDR3 runs 16 residues. Germline V gene data show CDR1 as LNHDA and CDR2 as SQIVND (reference sequence). The CDR3 nucleotides are TGTGCCAGTAGCGCTATCGCGACAGGGCCCCCGGAGACCCAGTACTTC. Its protein product is CASSAIATGPPETQYF.

The gene calls are TRBV9 and TRBJ1-1; D gene ambiguous. V was clipped by 3 bases and J by 5 bases, with 11 bases between them. CDR3 length equals 13 residues. CDR1 and CDR2 from the germline V gene are SGDLS and YYNGEE. For the CDR3, the DNA is TGTGCCAGCAGCGCCGGGTCGGGGACTGAAGCTTTCTTT. This translates into CASSAGSGTEAFF.

The chain joins TRBV30 to TRBJ2-1; a weak D match, TRBD2 (6 bases). V was cut by 2 bases and J by 4 bases, with 9 bases left in between. The CDR3 totals 13 residues. Germline V CDR1 and CDR2: GTSNPN, SVGIG (reference sequence). In DNA, the CDR3 is TGTGCCTGGAGTTTACTAGCTTACAATGAGCAGTTCTTC. Amino acid sequence: CAWSLLAYNEQFF.

The genes are TRBV7-9 and TRBJ1-1; tentative D call: TRBD1 (6 bases). Per the germline V gene, CDR1 is SEHNR and CDR2 is FQNEAQ (reference sequence). Trimming removed 4 bases at V and 1 base at J, with 10 bases between. The CDR3 has 14 amino acids. DNA for the CDR3: TGTGCCAGCAGCTCTAGGACAGAGAACACTGAAGCTTTCTTT. Translating it yields CASSSRTENTEAFF.

The chain recombines TRBV30 with TRBJ1-2; D ambiguous. CDR3 length: 13 amino acids. Looked up from germline, CDR1 is GTSNPN and CDR2 is SVGIG (reference sequence). Between the trimmed V and J ends, which lost 2 bases and 7 bases, there was a span of 14 bases. The CDR3, as DNA: TGTGCCTGGAGTTGGTCAGACGGTTCTGGCTACACCTTC. As protein: CAWSWSDGSGYTF.

The rearrangement joins TRBV19 to TRBJ2-7; D is possibly TRBD1 or TRBD2 (5 bases each). There are 15 residues in the CDR3. The germline V and J ends were trimmed by 3 bases and 0 bases, with 12 bases remaining between them. In germline, CDR1 is LNHDA, CDR2 SQIVND (reference sequence). The CDR3 protein is CASSMGTSSSYEQYF. The DNA of the CDR3 is TGTGCCAGTAGTATGGGGACCAGCAGCTCCTACGAGCAGTACTTC.

J is TRBJ2-3 and V is TRBV7-3, with 9 bases identical to TRBD2. With 5 bases clipped from V and 3 bases from J, the junction kept 6 bases outside the gene matches. The CDR3 runs to 15 residues. Germline V gene lookup returns CDR1 SGHTA and CDR2 FQGTGA. CDR3 residues: CASSVTSGSTDTQYF. Here the CDR3 DNA reads TGTGCCAGCAGCGTTACTAGCGGGTCGACAGATACGCAGTATTTT.

The chain carries TRBV6-1 and TRBJ1-5; D not resolved. The CDR3 covers 15 residues. Germline values: CDR1 MNHNS, CDR2 SASEGT. Trimming removed 0 bases from V and 0 bases from J, with 6 bases in between. CDR3 in amino acids: CASSEAANSNQPQHF. In DNA, the CDR3 is TGTGCCAGCAGTGAAGCGGCGAATAGCAATCAGCCCCAGCATTTT.

The CDR3 nucleotides are TGTGCCAGCAGGCCGGGACACCGCACAGATACGCAGTATTTT. Amino acids: CASRPGHRTDTQYF. The genes are TRBV7-2 and TRBJ2-3; a weak D match, TRBD1 (6 bases). This CDR3 is 14 amino acids long. Germline V gene sequence: CDR1 SGHTA, CDR2 FQGNSA. The ends were cut back, 6 bases at V and 1 base at J, with 11 bases in the middle.

This clone was counted between two and nine times. This chain connects TRBV19 to TRBJ2-2; no clear D. The CDR3 sequence is 13 residues long. Deletions cut 3 bases from V and 8 bases from J, with 10 bases between. Germline values: CDR1 LNHDA, CDR2 SQIVND (reference sequence). Written as DNA, the CDR3 is TGTGCCAGTAGTATTGGGCGGACGGGGGAGCTGTTTTTT. It yields the protein CASSIGRTGELFF.

The V call is TRBV19, the J call TRBJ2-3; perhaps TRBD2 as D (6 bases). Trimming removed 9 bases at V and 0 bases at J, with 13 bases between. This CDR3 region has 14 residues. Germline V gene data show CDR1 as LNHDA and CDR2 as SQIVND (reference sequence). The CDR3 DNA follows: TGTGCCAGACTAGCTGCGACTAGCACAGATACGCAGTATTTT. It translates to CARLAATSTDTQYF.